The sequence of this TCR beta chain was determined in a study of shared clonotypes between healthy human individuals. CDR1 and CDR2 (germline): SGHRS, YFSETQ. The germline V and J ends were trimmed by 0 bases and 2 bases, with 8 bases remaining between them. The CDR3 contains 15 residues. To note about this clone: This CDR3 is also generated by other DNA sequences in the sample.

Here immunoSEQ multiplex PCR was the method, and the copy in TCRdb shows in-frame clones only, minus some. The sample lists roughly 1.5 million clones; approximately 98% were seen once. The sample taken for sequencing was naive CD4+ T cells sorted from blood. The subset is: CD45RA+ positively selected. The chain has TRBV5-1 and TRBJ1-4; a possible D gene is TRBD1 (5 bases). This clonotype was obtained from a young man in good health. CDR3: CASSLDGATNEKLFF. Here the CDR3 DNA reads TGCGCCAGCAGCTTGGATGGGGCGACTAATGAAAAACTGTTTTTT. The variable domain in full, with the rest retrieved from reference TRBV5-1 and TRBJ1-4, is KAGVTQTPRYLIKTRGQQVTLSCSPISGHRSVSWYQQTPGQGLQFLFEYFSETQRNKGNFPGRFSGRQFSNSRSEMNVSTLELGDSALYLCASSLDGATNEKLFFGSGTQLSVL.